A selection of T cell receptor beta chains follows, all from one sample in a study of blood T cell repertoires in COVID-19. Some clones are missing from TCRdb's copy, which holds only in-frame ones; the method was immunoSEQ multiplex PCR. The repertoire holds about 94,000 clones, about three quarters seen once, with under 55% in the top ten. Source material: peripheral blood. The source is a human donor in a cohort sampled during active COVID-19. The conserved cysteine and the conserved F or W are not part of the CDR3 here. Each record gives: V gene, J gene, CDR3 protein.

TRBV12-3/TRBV12-4	TRBJ2-5	ASSRGKTQY
TRBV7-9	TRBJ1-4	ASSVVGGVNEKLF
TRBV3-1/TRBV3-2	TRBJ2-2	ASSLQTSAGELF
TRBV30	TRBJ2-7	AWSPQGVGQVPYEQY
TRBV29-1	TRBJ2-3	SVTRDSRTDTQY
TRBV11-2	TRBJ2-5	ASSYVAGRQETQY
TRBV18	TRBJ2-5	ASSESGSSIGTQY
TRBV6-2/TRBV6-3	TRBJ2-7	ASSYPIGTTY
TRBV9	TRBJ2-1	ASSPRGTTYNEQF
TRBV28	TRBJ1-2	ATTVGARGYT
TRBV28	TRBJ2-1	ASSAGTSGSRSQF
TRBV19	TRBJ2-1	ASSTGFPGGNEQF
TRBV28	TRBJ1-1	ASSLSGKKAF
TRBV28	TRBJ2-1	ASELTGTSGYNEQF
TRBV6-6	TRBJ2-7	ASSYERSYEQY
TRBV27	TRBJ1-4	ASRTGLATNEKLF
TRBV7-8	TRBJ2-7	ASGAGGPYEQY
TRBV9	TRBJ2-3	ASSKVAGTDTQY
TRBV4-3	TRBJ2-3	ASSPSATSGRPDTQY
TRBV4-3	TRBJ2-1	ASSQDVSSGGAGEQF
TRBV5-4	TRBJ1-3	ASSAGTNSQSGNTIY
TRBV7-3	TRBJ2-2	ASSLSQGRTGELF
TRBV9	TRBJ2-3	ASSVAADTQY
TRBV11-2	TRBJ2-3	ASSLGRLAGVTDTQY
TRBV7-2	TRBJ1-3	ASSPWGGASTGNTIY
TRBV9	TRBJ2-7	ASSAGTGHPYEQY
TRBV5-1	TRBJ2-3	ASSLGRGAQSTDTQY
TRBV28	TRBJ2-7	ASRPTSGASYEQY
TRBV18	TRBJ1-1	ASSPRVQGGEAF
TRBV3-1/TRBV3-2	TRBJ2-7	ASRFGGTGFEQY
TRBV6-6	TRBJ2-7	ASSYSGGIQQY
TRBV18	TRBJ1-1	ASSPPDGNTEAF
TRBV4-2	TRBJ2-6	ASSQDDRAGANVLT
TRBV27	TRBJ2-7	ASRRGSTYEQY
TRBV7-2	TRBJ2-7	ASSLRAGTTYEQY
TRBV5-1	TRBJ2-1	ASSTYTGSYNEQF
TRBV5-5	TRBJ2-1	ASSLTGQGTNEQF
TRBV7-2	TRBJ2-5	ASSFWLGAAQETQY
TRBV28	TRBJ2-7	ASSLVGPSYEQY
TRBV6-5	TRBJ2-3	ASSRGVAGADTQY
TRBV30	TRBJ2-7	AWGSQYEQY
TRBV15	TRBJ2-2	ATSSGGLWEVGELF
TRBV7-9	TRBJ1-6	ASSLGGLNSPLH
TRBV9	TRBJ2-7	ASSVGGSPYEQY
TRBV28	TRBJ1-1	ASRSMRNTEAF
TRBV19	TRBJ1-5	ASSLGSLGYSNQPQH
TRBV10-1	TRBJ2-3	AGPPTDTQY
TRBV28	TRBJ1-3	ASSLSGSGGRNTIY
TRBV29-1	TRBJ1-6	SVELVRGRALH
TRBV25-1	TRBJ2-5	ASSEFGLGETQY
TRBV5-8	TRBJ2-7	ASSLLSSYEQY
TRBV28	TRBJ2-7	ASSSYTKTGGNYEQY
TRBV5-4	TRBJ2-7	ASSLQRGPDEQY
TRBV4-2	TRBJ2-7	ASSQESVGLYEQY